These T cell receptor beta chains were read from a single sample in a study of T cell responses to AZD1222 COVID-19 vaccine. Libraries were prepared by immunoSEQ multiplex PCR; TCRdb keeps only in-frame clonotypes and omits some of them. The data show over 150,000 clones, over 85% seen once. The sequencing here drew on peripheral blood, taken on day 0 of AZD1222 vaccination. These receptors came from an adult in good health. CDR3s include the opening cysteine and the closing phenylalanine or tryptophan. The order of the fields is D gene, clone size, J gene, V gene, CDR3 protein, CDR3 DNA. A D gene is named only where the DNA matches it firmly. Size values are once, few and many counts, or a class for expanded clones, and some rows have none.

>.|.|TRBJ1-2|TRBV5-1
CASSLIGTDQGYTF
TGCGCCAGCAGCTTAATTGGGACCGATCAGGGCTACACCTTC
>.|.|TRBJ1-2|TRBV6-1
CASSEGRTNYGYTF
TGTGCCAGCAGTGAGGGACGGACTAACTATGGCTACACCTTC
>.|few|TRBJ1-3|TRBV5-4
CASSLGVGDTIYF
TGTGCCAGCAGCTTGGGGGTAGGCGACACCATATATTTT
>TRBD1|.|TRBJ1-2|TRBV5-6
CASRQGVNYGYTF
TGTGCCAGCAGACAGGGGGTTAACTATGGCTACACCTTC
>.|.|TRBJ1-4|TRBV2
CASSEWGRDGEKLFF
TGTGCCAGCAGCGAATGGGGCAGGGATGGGGAAAAACTGTTTTTT
>.|once|TRBJ1-2|TRBV5-1
CASSLEPTTGSGYTF
TGCGCCAGCAGCTTAGAACCGACTACAGGGAGCGGCTACACCTTC
>TRBD2|.|TRBJ2-1|TRBV13
CASSLGLRLAADRREQFF
TGTGCCAGCAGCTTAGGCCTCCGACTAGCGGCCGACCGCAGAGAGCAGTTCTTC
>TRBD2|few|TRBJ2-7|TRBV7-2
CASSPRGGLAGLYEQYF
TGTGCCAGCAGCCCCAGGGGCGGACTAGCGGGGTTATACGAGCAGTACTTC
>.|.|TRBJ1-2|TRBV9
CASSAGTGYTF
TGTGCCAGCAGCGCCGGGACAGGCTACACCTTC
>.|once|TRBJ1-1|TRBV11-3
CASSLGGGRRPLTEAFF
TGTGCCAGCAGCTTAGGCGGGGGGCGCCGGCCGTTAACTGAAGCTTTCTTT
>.|.|TRBJ1-5|TRBV19
CASSIGSTPGNQPQHF
TGTGCCAGTAGTATAGGAAGCACCCCCGGGAATCAGCCCCAGCATTTT
>.|.|TRBJ1-1|TRBV7-3
CASSLLGGTEAFF
TGTGCCAGCAGCTTATTGGGGGGAACTGAAGCTTTCTTT
>.|.|TRBJ2-3|TRBV13
CASSLGQGTDTQYF
TGTGCCAGCAGCTTAGGACAGGGCACAGATACGCAGTATTTT
>.|.|TRBJ1-5|TRBV7-2
CASSLQVNQPQHF
TGTGCCAGCAGCTTACAGGTCAATCAGCCCCAGCATTTT
>.|few|TRBJ1-2|TRBV28
CASSLRLYGYTF
TGTGCCAGCAGTTTAAGGCTGTATGGCTACACCTTC
>TRBD2|.|TRBJ2-5|TRBV11-2
CASSLGASGGQQETQYF
TGTGCCAGCAGCTTAGGGGCTAGCGGGGGGCAGCAAGAGACCCAGTACTTC
>.|.|TRBJ1-4|TRBV28
CASSVQNYRVGNEKLFF
TGTGCCAGCAGCGTCCAAAACTACAGGGTAGGAAATGAAAAACTGTTTTTT
>TRBD1|.|TRBJ2-5|TRBV9
CASSIGTGFGETQYF
TGTGCCAGCTCCATCGGGACAGGGTTCGGAGAGACCCAGTACTTC
>.|.|TRBJ1-1|TRBV5-1
CASSRPGPDEAFF
TGCGCCAGCAGTCGTCCAGGGCCTGATGAAGCTTTCTTT
>TRBD2|.|TRBJ2-1|TRBV3-1/TRBV3-2
CASSPGTSGSNEQFF
TGTGCCAGCAGCCCCGGGACTAGCGGGAGTAATGAGCAGTTCTTC
>TRBD1|.|TRBJ1-2|TRBV5-1
CASSLAQAGQTNYGYTF
TGCGCCAGCAGCCTGGCCCAGGCGGGACAGACTAACTATGGCTACACCTTC
>.|.|TRBJ1-5|TRBV5-1
CASSKGNSNQPQHF
TGCGCCAGCAGCAAGGGTAATAGCAATCAGCCCCAGCATTTT
>.|.|TRBJ1-2|TRBV14
CASSQELGRVNYGYTF
TGTGCCAGCAGCCAAGAATTGGGGCGCGTCAACTATGGCTACACCTTC
>TRBD2|.|TRBJ2-5|TRBV7-9
CASSWTSGQETQYF
TGTGCCAGCAGCTGGACTAGCGGTCAAGAGACCCAGTACTTC
>.|once|TRBJ2-1|TRBV19
CASSWGRDTSYNEQFF
TGTGCCAGTAGTTGGGGCCGGGACACCAGCTACAATGAGCAGTTCTTC
>.|once|TRBJ2-3|TRBV28
CASSSPIRRTSTDTQYF
TGTGCCAGCAGTTCCCCAATTCGACGGACTAGCACAGATACGCAGTATTTT
>.|.|TRBJ1-2|TRBV5-3
CARSPYTF
TGTGCCAGAAGCCCGTACACCTTC
>TRBD2|.|TRBJ2-5|TRBV11-2
CASSYGLAGETQYF
TGTGCCAGCAGCTACGGACTAGCTGGAGAGACCCAGTACTTC
>.|.|TRBJ2-2|TRBV10-1
CASSEGGRTPGELFF
TGCGCCAGCAGTGAGGGAGGGAGGACCCCCGGGGAGCTGTTTTTT
>TRBD1|.|TRBJ1-1|TRBV7-3
CASSRLGTGETEAFF
TGTGCCAGCAGCCGACTTGGGACAGGGGAAACTGAAGCTTTCTTT
>TRBD1|.|TRBJ1-2|TRBV18
CASSSGGGDHNYGYTF
TGTGCCAGCTCATCAGGAGGGGGCGACCATAACTATGGCTACACCTTC
>.|.|TRBJ1-2|TRBV7-2
CASSLAAGPIYGYTF
TGTGCCAGCAGCTTAGCGGCAGGGCCCATATATGGCTACACCTTC
>.|.|TRBJ1-1|TRBV11-3
CASSSQGTGGEAFF
TGTGCCAGCAGCTCCCAGGGTACCGGGGGGGAAGCTTTCTTT
>.|.|TRBJ2-3|TRBV7-2
CASSFTAASGGTQYF
TGTGCCAGCAGTTTTACTGCGGCGAGTGGGGGAACGCAGTATTTT
>TRBD1|once|TRBJ1-2|TRBV10-2
CASRPQLTGGGYTF
TGCGCCAGCAGGCCTCAATTGACAGGGGGCGGCTACACCTTC
>.|.|TRBJ1-2|TRBV6-5
CASSKDHSGGYTF
TGTGCCAGCAGCAAGGATCACTCAGGGGGCTACACCTTC
>TRBD1|.|TRBJ2-7|TRBV4-1
CASSQGRGGQGHHEQYF
TGCGCCAGCAGCCAAGGTAGAGGGGGACAGGGTCACCACGAGCAGTACTTC
>TRBD1|.|TRBJ1-4|TRBV19
CASSATRDRGKEKLFF
TGTGCCAGTAGTGCCACCCGGGACAGGGGGAAGGAAAAACTGTTTTTT
>TRBD2|.|TRBJ2-2|TRBV9
CASSFAPPGLGTSGELFF
TGTGCCAGCAGCTTCGCACCACCGGGACTAGGGACCAGCGGGGAGCTGTTTTTT
>TRBD1|.|TRBJ1-1|TRBV7-6
CASSQVTGTGHTEAFF
TGTGCCAGCAGCCAGGTTACTGGGACAGGGCACACTGAAGCTTTCTTT
>.|.|TRBJ1-1|TRBV6-5
CASEDGGNTEAFF
TGTGCCAGCGAGGACGGGGGTAACACTGAAGCTTTCTTT
>.|.|TRBJ2-1|TRBV20-1
CSCRGTDEQFF
TGCAGTTGCCGGGGAACAGACGAGCAGTTCTTC
>.|few|TRBJ1-1|TRBV7-9
CASSPPRDTEAFF
TGTGCCAGCAGCCCCCCCAGGGACACTGAAGCTTTCTTT
>TRBD2|.|TRBJ2-5|TRBV3-1/TRBV3-2
CATRTSGDFQETQYF
TGTGCCACGAGGACAAGCGGGGACTTCCAAGAGACCCAGTACTTC
>.|.|TRBJ2-1|TRBV27
CASSLWDPSHNEQFF
TGTGCCAGCAGTTTATGGGACCCATCGCACAATGAGCAGTTCTTC
>.|.|TRBJ2-5|TRBV19
CASSIGGPPRETQYF
TGTGCCAGTAGTATTGGTGGGCCCCCTAGGGAGACCCAGTACTTC
>.|.|TRBJ1-5|TRBV7-2
CASSFFDQPQHF
TGTGCCAGCAGCTTTTTTGATCAGCCCCAGCATTTT
>TRBD2|.|TRBJ2-4|TRBV9
CASSSGGLAKNIQYF
TGTGCCAGCAGCTCGGGAGGGCTAGCCAAAAACATTCAGTACTTC
>TRBD1|once|TRBJ1-4|TRBV5-6
CASSSTGTANEKLFF
TGTGCCAGCAGCTCGACAGGGACAGCTAATGAAAAACTGTTTTTT
>.|.|TRBJ1-2|TRBV19
CASSLTQTGYGYTF
TGTGCCAGTAGTTTGACCCAAACGGGCTATGGCTACACCTTC
>.|.|TRBJ1-1|TRBV6-2/TRBV6-3
CASSPTNTEAFF
TGTGCCAGCAGCCCAACCAACACTGAAGCTTTCTTT
>TRBD1|.|TRBJ1-1|TRBV7-8
CASSLALWDRGSNTEAFF
TGTGCCAGCAGCTTAGCGCTATGGGACAGGGGCAGTAACACTGAAGCTTTCTTT
>TRBD1|once|TRBJ2-7|TRBV5-1
CASSLGTGISEQYF
TGCGCCAGCAGCTTGGGGACAGGGATATCTGAGCAGTACTTC
>TRBD1|.|TRBJ1-2|TRBV11-2
CASSPTDRGGLQYGYTF
TGTGCCAGCAGTCCTACCGACAGGGGTGGGCTTCAATATGGCTACACCTTC
>.|.|TRBJ1-3|TRBV27
CASSLKAGPGGNTIYF
TGTGCCAGCAGTTTAAAGGCAGGGCCGGGTGGAAACACCATATATTTT